This TCR beta chain is drawn from a study of blood T cells in healthy people across ages (dated by TCRdb to the mid-2010s). Broadly, across the study: In model experiments, template switching captured about one uniquely barcoded TCR beta cDNA molecule for every two T cells. The study measured age-related changes in TCR beta repertoire diversity using deep sequencing normalized with unique cDNA molecular identifiers. The donors were divided into four age groups: young (average around 16 years), middle-aged (almost 40), aged (roughly 60) and long-lived (about 80). To avoid experimental bias, donors of different ages were distributed randomly across sequencing lanes. For two donors (one aged 18 to 30 and one aged 80 or older), the study analyzed two additional independent replicas of 1 million unique cDNA reads from the same blood draw. The investigation overall reported the following: As age increased, observed TCR beta diversity per million T cells dropped in a roughly linear way, and a significant reduction was already evident by age 40. The CMV infection status of donors was not known, potentially confounding age-related changes in expanded clonotypes. Since profiling was done on bulk unsorted PBMCs, naive and antigen-experienced compartments could not be conclusively compared. Estimates of total diversity based on one million sequenced T cells were regarded as lower bounds and as underestimates. The percentage of naive T cells measured by flow cytometry correlated strongly with observed TCR beta diversity. Compared with the aged group, the long-lived group had more naive CD4+ T cells, fewer expanded clones and increased TCR diversity, suggesting age selection.

This clonotype has only a few counts. The antigen it binds to is not known. Nothing much larger sits one base from this clone, and base qualities are not available. To prepare the library, 5' RACE was applied. Reads for this sample came from an Illumina HiSeq 2500. A second PCR of about 7 to 12 cycles was run with a J-beta primer mix and a sample-barcoded 5' primer. A template-switch 5' adaptor carrying 12 random nucleotides introduced a unique molecular identifier onto each TCR beta cDNA molecule. Each sample yielded at least 2.5 million CDR3-containing paired-end reads. First-strand cDNA was synthesized from all RNA with the Mint cDNA synthesis kit, primed by a TRBC-specific oligonucleotide. After uracil-DNA glycosylase treatment, a first 18-cycle PCR used universal primers M1SS and BC2_uni_R on all cDNA. From the authors' description of their analysis: For normalization, 1 million high-quality reads, each with a distinct molecular identifier, were randomly selected from each sample. Instead of being binned into consensus sequences, reads with shared molecular identifiers were discarded. MiTCR, with a Q25 quality threshold and the strictest error-elimination algorithm, was used for CDR3 identification, clonotype clustering and error correction. A nonparametric unseen species model with Euler transformation was used to estimate a lower bound on total TCR beta diversity. TCRdb trimmed the raw reads at Q25, called clones with MiXCR and kept productive beta chains. Rows are combined by CDR3 protein, so each entry shows the most common genes and DNA. The V and J calls shown here were made by TCRdb, not taken from the authors' results. The sample includes about 1.8 million distinct CDR3 sequences, with less than 50% observed a single time. The ten largest clonotypes hold approximately 2.1% of the sample.

Systemically healthy Caucasian individuals from Russia, 35 to 50 in total and aged about 6 to 95 years, were included as donors. Each donor gave ten milliliters of peripheral blood, drawn into EDTA-treated Vacutainer tubes. Ficoll-Paque density-gradient centrifugation was used to isolate PBMCs, with at least 6.5 million obtained per sample. Trizol reagent was used to extract total RNA from the PBMCs, yielding at least 5.5 micrograms per sample. Naive CD45RAhigh/CD27high T cell percentages were measured by flow cytometry on a PBMC aliquot from every donor. This receptor was obtained from a woman aged 40-49 years in good health. The sample consisted of blood.

The bases are TGCGCCAGCAGCTTGACTGAGCAGAGGGCGAATGAGCAGTTCTTC. Translated, it gives CASSLTEQRANEQFF. This receptor chain uses TRBV5-1 and TRBJ2-1; TRBD2 is a possible D gene, resting on 5 matching bases. The CDR3 spans 15 residues, from the cysteine through the phenylalanine. Only the CDR3 portion is preserved as DNA: 45 bases, with reading frame beginning at the first base. Sequences SGHRS (CDR1) and YFSETQ (CDR2) are obtained from the germline V gene. Relative to germline, V is 1 base shorter and J is 7 bases shorter, with 15 bases between their ends.